A single sample is the source of the 29 T cell receptor beta chains below, sequenced in a study of T cell responses to AZD1222 COVID-19 vaccine. Sequencing was performed with immunoSEQ multiplex PCR; in TCRdb, only in-frame clones are kept and a portion is missing. The data show approximately 300,000 clones, with roughly 93% seen just once and 0.55% held by the top ten. This sample comprised peripheral blood, obtained 28 days after the second AZD1222 dose. These receptors were taken from an adult who received the AZD1222 COVID-19 vaccine.

The chain has TRBV10-3 and TRBJ1-4; TRBD1 might be the D (5 bases). The germline CDR1 and CDR2 sequences are ENHRY and SYGVKD. The CDR3 is made up of 12 amino acids. The V gene lost 3 bases and the J gene lost 8 bases, with 7 bases spanning the gap. The CDR3 here is CAISDYREKLFF. The CDR3 DNA is TGTGCCATCAGTGATTACAGGGAAAAACTGTTTTTT.

The chain uses TRBV7-2 and TRBJ2-7; 9 nucleotides line up with TRBD2. The CDR3 covers 16 residues. V dropped 1 base and J dropped 0; count of bases not matched to a gene: 4. Germline V gives CDR1 SGHTA, CDR2 FQGNSA. The CDR3 sequence is CASSLELAGSSYEQYF. The CDR3 DNA is TGTGCCAGCAGCTTAGAGCTAGCGGGAAGCTCCTACGAGCAGTACTTC.

This clone was seen only once. The chain is built from TRBV9 and TRBJ1-1; possible D gene TRBD1, 5 bases. Germline-derived CDR1 and CDR2 are SGDLS and YYNGEE. V lost 6 bases and J lost 2, with 14 bases in between. The CDR3 spans 14 residues. This CDR3 is CASTKTAENTEAFF. CDR3 bases: TGTGCCAGCACCAAGACAGCAGAAAACACTGAAGCTTTCTTT.

The V and J genes are TRBV28 and TRBJ1-2, with D possibly TRBD1 on 6 matching bases. The germline V gene encodes CDR1 MDHEN and CDR2 SYDVKM. Trimming shortened V by 5 bases and J by 4 bases, and 17 bases separated the two germline ends. The CDR3 totals 15 residues. The CDR3 DNA reads TGTGCCAGCAGTCAAGCGAGGAGCAGGGGCTATGGCTACACCTTC. Encoded protein: CASSQARSRGYGYTF.

In the case of this clone: Other DNA sequences in this sample translate to the same CDR3. The chain uses TRBV28 and TRBJ1-5, with TRBD1 identical over 9 bases. Germline V gene sequence: CDR1 MDHEN, CDR2 SYDVKM. CDR3 length: 12 amino acids. Losses at the gene ends were 8 bases for V and 6 bases for J; bases not matched to a gene: 2. CDR3 protein: CASGTGSQPQHF. DNA of the CDR3: TGTGCCAGCGGGACAGGGAGTCAGCCCCAGCATTTT.

The CDR3 sequence is CASRYREAFF. The CDR3 DNA reads as TGTGCCAGCAGGTACAGGGAAGCTTTCTTT. The V and J genes are TRBV6-5 and TRBJ1-1, with a weak D call TRBD1 (5 bases). The V end lost 6 bases, the J end lost 8 bases, and 7 bases lay between the germline ends. CDR1 is MNHEY, CDR2 SVGAGI, per germline. The CDR3 runs to 10 residues.

V gene TRBV7-9 combines with J gene TRBJ2-7, with 9 bases aligning to TRBD2. Trimming took 4 bases from V and 7 from J; bases not matched to a gene: 11. The length of the CDR3 is 15 residues. The germline V gene has CDR1 SEHNR and CDR2 FQNEAQ (reference sequence). The CDR3 loop reads CASSYGGSGGEEQYF. The CDR3 coding sequence is TGTGCCAGCAGCTACGGGGGTAGCGGGGGAGAAGAGCAGTACTTC. Drawing the rest from reference TRBV7-9 and TRBJ2-7, the complete variable domain is DTGVSQNPRHKITKRGQNVTFRCDPISEHNRLYWYRQTLGQGPEFLTYFQNEAQLEKSRLLSDRFSAERPKGSFSTLEIQRTEQGDSAMYLCASSYGGSGGEEQYFGPGTRLTVT.

This clone has more than one count but fewer than ten. This chain connects TRBV20-1 to TRBJ1-5; 9 bases agree with TRBD1. The CDR3 has 16 amino acids. From germline, CDR1 is DFQATT and CDR2 SNEGSKA (reference sequence). V lost 6 bases, J lost 1 base, and 10 bases stayed unmatched. This CDR3 reads CSASSIGQGSNQPQHF. The DNA of the CDR3 is TGCAGTGCCAGTAGTATAGGACAGGGGAGCAATCAGCCCCAGCATTTT.

This chain links TRBV27 with TRBJ1-2; 8 nucleotides line up with TRBD1. CDR3 size: 16 residues. With V trimmed by 6 bases and J by 6 bases, 15 bases remained unmatched. The V gene's germline CDR1 is MNHEY and CDR2 SMNVEV (reference sequence). The CDR3 sequence: CASRGPGGPPGDGYTF. The CDR3 nucleotides read TGTGCCAGCAGAGGGCCAGGGGGCCCTCCAGGAGATGGCTACACCTTC.

The rearrangement uses TRBV18 and TRBJ2-7; D is perhaps TRBD2 (5 bases). Per germline, CDR1 KGHSH and CDR2 LQKENI. Trimming stripped 2 bases from V and 7 bases from J, with 15 bases between. CDR3 length: 14 amino acids. The CDR3 here is CASSPNDIPGEQYF. Here the CDR3 DNA reads TGTGCCAGCTCACCAAATGACATCCCGGGGGAGCAGTACTTC.

This chain links TRBV11-2 with TRBJ1-1; a weak D match, TRBD1 (6 bases). The V gene's germline CDR1 is SGHAT and CDR2 FQNNGV. Trimming removed 3 bases from V and 3 bases from J, with 11 bases in between. The CDR3 consists of 14 residues. In nucleotides, the CDR3 is TGTGCCAGCAGCTTGGCAGGGGCTTACACTGAAGCTTTCTTT. Amino acid sequence: CASSLAGAYTEAFF.

The rearrangement uses TRBV4-3 and TRBJ1-1, with TRBD1 matching 9 bases. The ends lost 2 bases at V and 1 base at J; junction bases unmatched: 2. The CDR3 extends over 15 amino acids. CDR1 and CDR2 from the germline V gene are LGHNA and YSLEER. The CDR3: CASSQWDRENTEAFF. CDR3 bases: TGCGCCAGCAGCCAATGGGACAGGGAGAACACTGAAGCTTTCTTT.

There are a few counts of this clone. This chain uses TRBV28 with TRBJ2-7, with D perhaps matching TRBD1 or TRBD2 (6 bases each). This CDR3 has 20 amino acids. V gave up 6 bases and J gave up 0 bases, with 30 bases separating them. The V gene's germline CDR1 is MDHEN and CDR2 SYDVKM. CDR3 in amino acids: CASSRGTLLGNPINSYEQYF. The DNA for the CDR3 is TGTGCCAGCAGCCGGGGGACACTTCTTGGAAACCCTATTAACTCCTACGAGCAGTACTTC.

The rearrangement joins TRBV9 to TRBJ2-3; D is possibly TRBD1 (6 bases). CDR1 and CDR2 from the germline V gene are SGDLS and YYNGEE. CDR3 size: 16 residues. V was pared by 0 bases and J by 2 bases, with 13 bases between. The CDR3 DNA reads TGTGCCAGCAGCGTAGCAGGGGCTCGGGCCACAGATACGCAGTATTTT. It codes for CASSVAGARATDTQYF.

The chain employs TRBV2 and TRBJ2-2; either TRBD1 or TRBD2 may supply D (5 bases each). CDR3 length: 15 residues. Deletions cut 6 bases from V and 5 bases from J, with 16 bases between. The germline gives CDR1 SNHLY, CDR2 FYNNEI. The CDR3: CASRVRGGWTGELFF. The CDR3 DNA is TGTGCCAGCAGGGTGAGGGGCGGATGGACCGGGGAGCTGTTTTTT.

The chain combines TRBV7-2 with TRBJ1-1; no definite D call. V was pared by 3 bases and J by 4 bases, with 9 bases between. This CDR3 is built from 13 residues. CDR1 and CDR2 (germline): SGHTA, FQGNSA. This CDR3 reads CASSFSGATEAFF. CDR3 nucleotides: TGTGCCAGCAGCTTTTCAGGAGCCACTGAAGCTTTCTTT.

The chain combines TRBV6-1 with TRBJ2-7; a weak D match, TRBD1 (5 bases). The length of the CDR3 is 14 residues. Deletions cut 2 bases from V and 0 bases from J, with 8 bases between. Germline V gives CDR1 MNHNS, CDR2 SASEGT. Written as DNA, the CDR3 is TGTGCCAGCAGTGAAACAGGCACCTCCTACGAGCAGTACTTC. Residues: CASSETGTSYEQYF.

This clone was seen just once. J is TRBJ2-1 and V is TRBV2; 9 bases agree with TRBD1. V lost 7 bases and J lost 7; bases outside the gene matches: 14. Germline V gives CDR1 SNHLY, CDR2 FYNNEI. The length of the CDR3 is 16 residues. The DNA of the CDR3 is TGTGCCAGCATAGCGTTTACCGGGACAGGGCGAAATGAGCAGTTCTTC. This gives the protein CASIAFTGTGRNEQFF. Together with reference TRBV2 and TRBJ2-1, the CDR3 gives the full variable domain: EPEVTQTPSHQVTQMGQEVILRCVPISNHLYFYWYRQILGQKVEFLVSFYNNEISEKSEIFDDQFSVERPDGSNFTLKIRSTKLEDSAMYFCASIAFTGTGRNEQFFGPGTRLTVL.

The chain couples TRBV7-9 to TRBJ1-4; no reliable D call. V lost 1 base, J lost 4 bases, and 10 bases lay in between. The germline CDR1 and CDR2 sequences are SEHNR and FQNEAQ (reference sequence). This CDR3 is built from 15 residues. The chain's CDR3 is CASSLDSEYNEKLFF. The CDR3, as DNA: TGTGCCAGCAGCTTAGACTCGGAATATAATGAAAAACTGTTTTTT.

In DNA, the CDR3 is TGTGCCAGCGAGAACAGGCCAAATTCACCCCTCCACTTT. It translates to CASENRPNSPLHF. V is TRBV28 and J is TRBJ1-6; maybe TRBD1 (5 bases). Germline V gene data show CDR1 as MDHEN and CDR2 as SYDVKM. Deletions cut 8 bases from V and 7 bases from J, with 12 bases between. The CDR3 has 13 amino acids.

The rearrangement joins TRBV5-1 to TRBJ2-1; possibly TRBD1 for D (5 bases). The CDR3 is 16 residues long. Germline CDR1 reads SGHRS; CDR2 reads YFSETQ. V was trimmed by 0 bases and J by 9 bases, leaving 19 bases between them. The CDR3 protein is CASSLGWSQGKSEQFF. For the CDR3, the DNA is TGCGCCAGCAGCTTGGGGTGGAGCCAGGGAAAAAGTGAGCAGTTCTTC.

This rearrangement joins TRBV7-2 to TRBJ1-2; D is possibly TRBD1 (5 bases). CDR3 length: 14 amino acids. Germline CDR1 SGHTA, CDR2 FQGNSA. Trimming took 3 bases from V and 6 from J, leaving 14 bases between them. The chain's CDR3 is CASSFYQGWDGYTF. The CDR3 nucleotides are TGTGCCAGCAGCTTCTATCAGGGATGGGATGGCTACACCTTC.

This sequence joins TRBV7-8 and TRBJ2-3; a weak D match, TRBD1 (6 bases). The CDR3 is made up of 17 amino acids. In germline, CDR1 is SGHVS, CDR2 FQNEAQ. The ends were cut back, 2 bases at V and 0 bases at J, with 15 bases in the middle. CDR3 sequence: CASSLIFGTTSTDTQYF. The CDR3 DNA follows: TGTGCCAGCAGCTTAATATTTGGGACAACTAGCACAGATACGCAGTATTTT.

The chain employs TRBV5-4 and TRBJ1-5; 10 bases align to TRBD1. The CDR3 contains 14 residues. CDR1 SGHNT and CDR2 YYREEE come from the germline V gene (reference sequence). The junction had 7 bases not matched to a gene; V was cut back by 4 bases and J by 9 bases. The CDR3 loop reads CASSAGTGVGPQHF. CDR3 nucleotide sequence: TGTGCCAGCAGCGCCGGGACAGGGGTGGGGCCCCAGCATTTT.

The CDR3 bases are TGTGCCAGCAGTTATCGACAGGACCGGGGGAATGAAAAACTGTTTTTT. This gives the protein CASSYRQDRGNEKLFF. This chain joins TRBV6-5 and TRBJ1-4, with D possibly being TRBD1 (6 bases). Trimming took 3 bases from V and 5 from J, leaving 16 bases between them. The V gene's germline CDR1 is MNHEY and CDR2 SVGAGI. The CDR3 has 16 amino acids.

This clone was found a few times. This sequence joins TRBV28 and TRBJ1-1; D unresolved. Between the trimmed V and J ends, which lost 4 bases and 8 bases, there was a span of 8 bases. There are 11 residues in the CDR3. CDR1 is MDHEN and CDR2 is SYDVKM in the germline V gene. CDR3 sequence reads: CASSSNREAFF. CDR3 bases: TGTGCCAGCAGTTCCAATAGGGAAGCTTTCTTT.

The CDR3 spells CASSWGLGARSPLHF. CDR3 nucleotide sequence: TGTGCCAGCAGTTGGGGTCTCGGGGCTCGGTCACCCCTCCACTTT. The J gene is TRBJ1-6, the V gene TRBV28, with D possibly matching TRBD1 (5 bases). Per germline, CDR1 MDHEN and CDR2 SYDVKM. V lost 4 bases and J 10 bases, leaving 17 bases between the germline ends. This CDR3 spans 15 amino acids.

This chain uses TRBV24-1 with TRBJ1-3, with 8 bases fitting TRBD1. The CDR3 covers 15 residues. Germline V CDR1 and CDR2: KGHDR, SFDVKD. J gave up 0 bases and V 9 bases, and 6 bases lay outside the gene matches. The CDR3 spells CATGTGDFSGNTIYF. Here the CDR3 DNA reads TGTGCCACCGGGACAGGTGACTTCTCTGGAAACACCATATATTTT.

The count of this clone is one. V and J are TRBV24-1 and TRBJ2-7, with D unclear. The CDR3 length is 13 residues. Germline lookup yields CDR1 KGHDR and CDR2 SFDVKD. With 4 bases removed from V and 4 bases from J, the gap between germline ends came to 10 bases. The CDR3 DNA follows: TGTGCCACCAGTGACCCGGCTCTGTACGAGCAGTACTTC. Its translation is CATSDPALYEQYF.